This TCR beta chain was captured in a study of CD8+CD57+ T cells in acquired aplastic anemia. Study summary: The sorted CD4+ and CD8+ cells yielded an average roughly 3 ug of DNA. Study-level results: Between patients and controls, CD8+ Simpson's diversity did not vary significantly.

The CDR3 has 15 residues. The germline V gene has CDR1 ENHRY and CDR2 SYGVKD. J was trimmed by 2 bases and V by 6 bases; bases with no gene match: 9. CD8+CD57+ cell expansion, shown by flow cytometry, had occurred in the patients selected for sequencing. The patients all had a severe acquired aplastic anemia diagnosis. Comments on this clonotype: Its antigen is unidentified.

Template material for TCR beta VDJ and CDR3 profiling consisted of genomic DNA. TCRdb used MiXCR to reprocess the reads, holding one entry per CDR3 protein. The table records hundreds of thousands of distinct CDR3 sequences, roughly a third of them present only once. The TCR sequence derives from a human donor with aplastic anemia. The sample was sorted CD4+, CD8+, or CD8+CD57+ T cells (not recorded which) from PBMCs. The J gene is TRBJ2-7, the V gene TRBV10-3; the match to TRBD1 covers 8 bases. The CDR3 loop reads CAIRATGTGTYEQYF. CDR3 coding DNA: TGTGCCATCAGAGCGACCGGGACAGGTACCTACGAGCAGTACTTC.